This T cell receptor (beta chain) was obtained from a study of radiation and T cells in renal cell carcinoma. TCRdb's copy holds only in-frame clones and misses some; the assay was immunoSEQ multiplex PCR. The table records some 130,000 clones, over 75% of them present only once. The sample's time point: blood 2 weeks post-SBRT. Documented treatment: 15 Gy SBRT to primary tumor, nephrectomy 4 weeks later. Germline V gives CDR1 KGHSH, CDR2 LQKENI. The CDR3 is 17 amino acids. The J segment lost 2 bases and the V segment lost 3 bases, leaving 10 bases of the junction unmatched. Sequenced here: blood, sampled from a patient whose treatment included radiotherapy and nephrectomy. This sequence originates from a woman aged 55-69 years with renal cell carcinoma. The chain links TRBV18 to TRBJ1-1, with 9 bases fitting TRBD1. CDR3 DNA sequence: TGTGCCAGCTCACCGGGGGGACAGGGCCCCGCTAACACTGAAGCTTTCTTT. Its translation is CASSPGGQGPANTEAFF.